This T cell receptor (beta chain) was retrieved from a study of blood T cell repertoires in COVID-19. Whole-study context: Samples representing acute and convalescent COVID-19 were sourced from the United States, Italy and Spain. The analysed material was cDNA or gDNA that came from T cells, B-cell-depleted T cells, or PBMCs.

Participant-given clinical history determined each cohort assignment. As processed by the authors: Amplification of reference gene primers provided the estimated nucleated cell counts. Libraries were prepared by immunoSEQ multiplex PCR; TCRdb keeps only in-frame clonotypes and omits some of them. V, J and clone size were drawn from that table, and D and trimming were deduced from the DNA. Of some 300,000 clones in the sample, nearly 90% are singletons; the top ten hold 4% to 5.5%. This CDR3 comprises 16 residues. Trimming cost V 0 bases and J 7 bases, with 13 bases left between them. Per the germline V gene, CDR1 is SGHTA and CDR2 is FQGTGA.

This sequence joins TRBV7-3 and TRBJ1-6; D is possibly TRBD1 (5 bases). The TCR originated in a woman aged 18 to 35 with acute COVID-19. Sequencing was carried out using PBMCs or T cells enriched from blood (not recorded which). The CDR3 reads CASSLTGPSGNSPLHF. The CDR3 DNA reads TGTGCCAGCAGCTTAACGGGGCCAAGCGGGAATTCACCCCTCCACTTT.